Below, 22 T cell receptor beta chains from the same sample are listed, as sequenced in a study of cytomegalovirus exposure and HLA in healthy donors. Researchers ran the PCR with 60 Vbeta and 13 Jbeta primers. Assay: immunoSEQ multiplex PCR; the TCRdb copy retains only in-frame clones and omits some. The data show roughly 150,000 clones, roughly 77% seen once. Sequenced sample: PBMCs. These receptors were taken from a woman between 18 and 29 years old in good health and CMV-seronegative.

This clone has only one observation. The chain links TRBV11-2 to TRBJ1-2; D remains ambiguous. Germline-derived CDR1 and CDR2 are SGHAT and FQNNGV. The CDR3 length is 17 residues. Trimming took 0 bases from V and 3 from J, leaving 17 bases between them. The DNA for the CDR3 is TGTGCCAGCAGCTTAGATCTCCCCCTTATAAATGACTATGGCTACACCTTC. Protein sequence: CASSLDLPLINDYGYTF. The whole variable domain, remainder taken from reference TRBV11-2 and TRBJ1-2, is EAGVAQSPRYKIIEKRQSVAFWCNPISGHATLYWYQQILGQGPKLLIQFQNNGVVDDSQLPKDRFSAERLKGVDSTLKIQPAKLEDSAVYLCASSLDLPLINDYGYTFGSGTRLTVV.

The J gene is TRBJ2-1, the V gene TRBV6-1, with 9 bases matching TRBD2. Germline-derived CDR1 and CDR2 are MNHNS and SASEGT. CDR3 size: 14 residues. V shed 6 bases and J 5 bases; nucleotides not matched to a gene: 5. The CDR3 here is CASRSLAGHNEQFF. In nucleotides, the CDR3 is TGTGCCAGCAGGTCCCTAGCGGGGCACAATGAGCAGTTCTTC.

This chain uses TRBV28 with TRBJ1-2, with D perhaps matching TRBD1 (5 bases). This CDR3 is 15 amino acids long. CDR1 and CDR2 from the germline V gene are MDHEN and SYDVKM. V dropped 5 bases and J dropped 6 bases, with 19 bases sitting between them. The CDR3 reads CASSTPGLNLDGYTF. CDR3 in DNA: TGTGCCAGCAGTACACCGGGACTCAATTTAGATGGCTACACCTTC.

The chain has TRBV5-4 and TRBJ2-1, with 10 bases aligning to TRBD2. V shed 4 bases, J shed 3 bases, and the junction held 4 bases outside the gene matches. This CDR3 comprises 15 residues. Germline V gene lookup returns CDR1 SGHNT and CDR2 YYREEE (reference sequence). The CDR3, as DNA: TGTGCCAGCAGCCCTAGCGGGGGAGTCTACAATGAGCAGTTCTTC. It specifies CASSPSGGVYNEQFF. Full variable domain (missing parts from reference TRBV5-4 and TRBJ2-1): ETGVTQSPTHLIKTRGQQVTLRCSSQSGHNTVSWYQQALGQGPQFIFQYYREEENGRGNFPPRFSGLQFPNYSSELNVNALELDDSALYLCASSPSGGVYNEQFFGPGTRLTVL.

In the case of this clone: Compared with germline, one end of the junction differs, possibly owing to a read error. J is TRBJ2-2 and V is TRBV7-7, with 7 bases aligning to TRBD1. The germline CDR1 and CDR2 sequences are SSHAT and FNYEAQ (reference sequence). This CDR3 has 12 residues. The CDR3 sequence is CASSLATGELFF. The CDR3 region has the DNA TGTGCTAGCAGCTTAGCAACAGGGGAACTGTTTTTT.

In this sample, this clone turned up once. The chain employs TRBV29-1 and TRBJ1-1; D call uncertain. Trimming pared 6 bases from V and 5 bases from J, leaving 7 bases between. The CDR3 has 10 residues. The germline CDR1 and CDR2 sequences are SQVTM and ANQGSEA. CDR3 in DNA: TGCAGCGTCCGTGAGACTGAAGCTTTCTTT. Translation: CSVRETEAFF.

CDR3 sequence reads: CASSAPGANEQYF. CDR3 bases: TGTGCCAGTAGTGCACCAGGGGCTAACGAGCAGTACTTC. The chain carries TRBV19 and TRBJ2-5; TRBD1 is a possible D gene (6 bases). The last part of the DNA fits TRBJ2-7 better; the J call may be wrong. The germline V gene encodes CDR1 LNHDA and CDR2 SQIVND (reference sequence). The CDR3 extends over 13 amino acids.

The V and J genes are TRBV27 and TRBJ2-1, with D perhaps matching TRBD2 (6 bases). V lost 5 bases, J lost 5 bases, and 10 bases lay in between. This CDR3 is built from 13 residues. Germline V CDR1 and CDR2: MNHEY, SMNVEV (reference sequence). CDR3 sequence: CASSPPGDNEQFF. The CDR3 nucleotides are TGTGCCAGCAGTCCCCCGGGAGACAATGAGCAGTTCTTC.

The V gene is TRBV28, the J gene TRBJ2-1; D is unresolved. Per germline, CDR1 MDHEN and CDR2 SYDVKM. The CDR3 loop spans 14 amino acids. Trimming pared 1 base from V and 2 bases from J, leaving 6 bases between. The DNA of the CDR3 is TGTGCCAGCAGTTTATCGGGTCCCTACAATGAGCAGTTCTTC. Translating it yields CASSLSGPYNEQFF.

This sequence joins TRBV28 and TRBJ2-3; weak D call: TRBD2 (5 bases). Germline lookup yields CDR1 MDHEN and CDR2 SYDVKM. This CDR3 has 15 amino acids. V was cut by 6 bases and J by 0 bases, with 13 bases left in between. CDR3 amino acids: CASREGGLSTDTQYF. The CDR3 DNA follows: TGTGCCAGCAGAGAGGGTGGGCTTAGCACAGATACGCAGTATTTT.

Notes on this clone: An end of the junction does not agree with germline; a read error may underlie this. DNA of the CDR3: TGCAGCGCTGAAGCTACCTATAATGAGCAGTTCTTC. This translates into CSAEATYNEQFF. This rearrangement joins TRBV29-1 to TRBJ2-1; D is undetermined. CDR3 length equals 12 residues. Germline V CDR1 and CDR2: SQVTM, ANQGSEA.

This clone was seen only once. The chain carries TRBV5-3 and TRBJ1-5; D may be TRBD1 (6 bases). TRBV5-3 is treated as an ORF (open reading frame) with a function not yet certain. Trimming took 10 bases from V and 7 from J, leaving 24 bases between them. The CDR3 is 15 amino acids. As DNA, the CDR3 is TGTGCCGCCCCTGTCCCCCACAGGGCCGGCCAGCCCCAGCATTTT. This sequence encodes CAAPVPHRAGQPQHF.

This rearrangement joins TRBV18 to TRBJ1-3; the D is unclear. Germline CDR1 KGHSH, CDR2 LQKENI. This CDR3 has 17 amino acids. The V end lost 3 bases, the J end lost 0 bases, and 15 bases lay between the germline ends. The CDR3 sequence: CASSPTSINPSGNTIYF. In DNA, the CDR3 is TGTGCCAGCTCACCCACATCCATTAATCCCTCTGGAAACACCATATATTTT. Filled out from reference TRBV18 and TRBJ1-3, the complete variable domain reads NAGVMQNPRHLVRRRGQEARLRCSPMKGHSHVYWYRQLPEEGLKFMVYLQKENIIDESGMPKERFSAEFPKEGPSILRIQQVVRGDSAAYFCASSPTSINPSGNTIYFGEGSWLTVV.

The V call is TRBV6-6, the J call TRBJ1-2, with 9 bases fitting TRBD1. Germline lookup yields CDR1 MNHNY and CDR2 SVGAGI (reference sequence). This CDR3 has 14 residues. After removal of 5 bases from V and 7 bases from J, the junction contained 8 bases not matched to a gene. CDR3 amino acids: CASSQGQGFFGYTF. CDR3 sequence (DNA): TGTGCCAGCAGTCAGGGACAGGGCTTTTTTGGCTACACCTTC.

This chain connects TRBV4-1 to TRBJ2-3; possibly TRBD2 for D (6 bases). CDR3 length equals 16 residues. The V gene lost 1 base and the J gene lost 4 bases, with 15 bases spanning the gap. The germline CDR1 and CDR2 sequences are MGHRA and YSYEKL. The DNA for the CDR3 is TGCGCCAGCAGCCAAGCCGCCGGGAGAGTTTCAGATACGCAGTATTTT. Its protein is CASSQAAGRVSDTQYF.

The chain links TRBV5-4 to TRBJ1-1, with D perhaps TRBD1 (5 bases). V gave up 3 bases and J gave up 1 base, with 16 bases separating them. CDR1 and CDR2 (germline): SGHNT, YYREEE (reference sequence). The CDR3 totals 16 residues. CDR3 DNA: TGTGCCAGCAGCTCCTTAGGGGCAGGAACGAACACTGAAGCTTTCTTT. Its protein product is CASSSLGAGTNTEAFF.

V gene TRBV10-2 combines with J gene TRBJ2-7, with D maybe TRBD2 (5 bases). The CDR3 length is 14 residues. Trimming took off 8 bases at V and 0 bases at J, with 14 bases between the two ends. Looked up from germline, CDR1 is WSHSY and CDR2 is SAAADI. The CDR3 is CASQWDGSSYEQYF. The CDR3 region has the DNA TGCGCCAGCCAGTGGGATGGGAGCTCCTACGAGCAGTACTTC.

CDR3 region: CASSQDRPSGLKRPGELFF. The CDR3 region has the DNA TGTGCCAGCAGCCAAGATAGGCCTAGCGGGTTAAAGCGTCCCGGGGAGCTGTTTTTT. The chain recombines TRBV4-2 with TRBJ2-2; 8 bases match TRBD2. The CDR3 extends over 19 amino acids. CDR1 is LGHNA and CDR2 is YNFKEQ in the germline V gene. J was trimmed by 6 bases and V by 0 bases; bases with no gene match: 15.

The chain combines TRBV19 with TRBJ2-7; 7 nucleotides agree with TRBD1. Unmatched junction bases numbered 17, after V lost 5 bases and J lost 7 bases. Germline lookup yields CDR1 LNHDA and CDR2 SQIVND (reference sequence). The CDR3 extends over 16 amino acids. The CDR3 protein is CASSPRQGTSPKEQYF. For the CDR3, the DNA is TGTGCCAGTAGTCCCCGACAGGGAACTTCGCCTAAAGAGCAGTACTTC.

J is TRBJ1-1 and V is TRBV5-4; D might be TRBD1 (6 bases). Trimming shortened V by 0 bases and J by 4 bases, and 10 bases separated the two germline ends. The CDR3 loop spans 14 amino acids. Per the germline V gene, CDR1 is SGHNT and CDR2 is YYREEE (reference sequence). The DNA of the CDR3 is TGTGCCAGCAGCTTGGGATTAGGGGGCACTGAAGCTTTCTTT. Translation gives CASSLGLGGTEAFF.

This clone was counted a few times. V and J are TRBV18 and TRBJ1-2; D is perhaps TRBD1 (5 bases). Looked up from germline, CDR1 is KGHSH and CDR2 is LQKENI. The V and J ends lost 6 bases and 4 bases respectively, with 15 bases between them. The CDR3 has 14 amino acids. The DNA of the CDR3 is TGTGCCAGCTCGGAATCCAGGGAGGGCTATGGCTACACCTTC. Protein sequence: CASSESREGYGYTF.

The rearrangement joins TRBV6-1 to TRBJ2-7; D might be TRBD2 (5 bases). CDR3 length: 15 residues. V was pared by 4 bases and J by 3 bases, with 16 bases between. Germline CDR1 is MNHNS and CDR2 is SASEGT. CDR3 coding DNA: TGTGCCAGCAGTGCTGACTGGAGGCCCATCTACGAGCAGTACTTC. Translating gives CASSADWRPIYEQYF.